This TCR beta chain was recovered during a study of CD8 T cells in ankylosing spondylitis. Study-level results: A TCR beta motif made of about eight highly homologous variants seemed typical of ankylosing spondylitis blood.

A remark on this clonotype: The antigen remains undetermined.

Trimming took 5 bases from V and 3 from J; bases not matched to a gene: 2. The germline V gene encodes CDR1 SGHTA and CDR2 FQGNSA. The CDR3 sequence is 13 residues long. TCRdb re-called the 5' RACE reads with MiXCR, one entry per CDR3 protein. The data show approximately 400,000 distinct CDR3 sequences, 17% seen once. Sequenced material: blood, either unsorted or a sorted T cell fraction (not recorded which). The receptor comes from a male donor with ankylosing spondylitis. The chain employs TRBV7-2 and TRBJ1-2, with 8 bases that match TRBD1. The CDR3 nucleotides are TGTGCCAGCAGCGCGGACAGGGACTATGGCTACACCTTC. Translated: CASSADRDYGYTF.